The 8 T cell receptor beta chains below come from one sample, sequenced in a study of T cells after yellow fever vaccination. MiXCR, applied by TCRdb to the 5' RACE reads, yields one record per CDR3 protein. The sample lists a few hundred thousand distinct CDR3 sequences, 10% to 15% seen once, with roughly 0.5% in the top ten. Sequencing used CD4+ T cells sorted from PBMCs, obtained 45 days after the yellow fever booster vaccination. These TCRs come from a man aged 30 to 45 who received the YFV17D yellow fever vaccine.

There are a few counts of this clonotype. This chain joins TRBV24-1 and TRBJ2-7, with D possibly TRBD2 on 5 matching bases. Germline V gives CDR1 KGHDR, CDR2 SFDVKD. With 3 bases removed from V and 7 bases from J, the gap between germline ends came to 21 bases. This CDR3 is 16 amino acids long. In DNA form, the CDR3 reads TGTGCCACCAGTGATCCAGGAGCGGATTCTACGGGAGAGCAGTACTTC. This codes for CATSDPGADSTGEQYF.

J is TRBJ1-2 and V is TRBV15; a weak D match, TRBD1 (5 bases). Germline CDR1 is LNHNV and CDR2 is YYDKDF (reference sequence). Trimming took 0 bases from V and 2 from J, leaving 10 bases between them. CDR3 size: 15 residues. The CDR3 DNA follows: TGTGCCACCAGCAGAGATATAGGGGTGAACTATGGCTACACCTTC. This codes for CATSRDIGVNYGYTF.

This clonotype was counted between two and nine times. The chain recombines TRBV5-1 with TRBJ2-1; tentatively, D is TRBD2 (5 bases). The CDR3 is made up of 15 amino acids. V was pared by 4 bases and J by 8 bases, with 19 bases between. Germline V gives CDR1 SGHRS, CDR2 YFSETQ. The chain's CDR3 is CASSPGLPGNDEQFF. As DNA, the CDR3 is TGCGCCAGCAGCCCCGGACTGCCGGGCAATGATGAGCAGTTCTTC.

The chain recombines TRBV5-1 with TRBJ2-2, with 7 bases identical to TRBD2. With V trimmed by 4 bases and J by 5 bases, 8 bases remained unmatched. The germline gives CDR1 SGHRS, CDR2 YFSETQ. This CDR3 region has 15 residues. CDR3 DNA: TGCGCCAGCAGCCTTCTGGCGGGAGTTACCGGGGAGCTGTTTTTT. Translation: CASSLLAGVTGELFF.

The J gene is TRBJ2-4, the V gene TRBV11-2, with 10 bases lining up with TRBD2. The CDR3 sequence is 18 residues long. In germline, CDR1 is SGHAT, CDR2 FQNNGV. Unmatched junction bases numbered 10, after V lost 3 bases and J lost 2 bases. Here the CDR3 DNA reads TGTGCCAGCAGCTTCCCTCCTAGCGGGAGCTTGACCAAAAACATTCAGTACTTC. It yields the protein CASSFPPSGSLTKNIQYF.

This clonotype came up many times. The chain combines TRBV29-1 with TRBJ2-7; no clear D. Germline CDR1 is SQVTM and CDR2 is ANQGSEA. The CDR3 runs to 11 residues. Trimming shortened V by 4 bases and J by 6 bases, and 10 bases separated the two germline ends. The chain's CDR3 is CSVVESREQYF. The CDR3 DNA reads as TGCAGCGTTGTAGAATCCCGCGAGCAGTACTTC.

This clonotype was seen a few times. J is TRBJ2-2 and V is TRBV2; D not resolved. V was cut by 2 bases and J by 5 bases, with 12 bases left in between. This CDR3 is 15 amino acids long. Germline-derived CDR1 and CDR2 are SNHLY and FYNNEI. The CDR3 DNA reads as TGTGCCAGCAGTGAACGAGCCTCAAGGACCGGGGAGCTGTTTTTT. It encodes CASSERASRTGELFF.

This clonotype was seen only a few times. This chain joins TRBV29-1 and TRBJ1-3; D might be TRBD1 (6 bases). This CDR3 has 12 residues. The ends were cut back, 7 bases at V and 2 bases at J, with 9 bases in the middle. Germline V gene lookup returns CDR1 SQVTM and CDR2 ANQGSEA. The CDR3 region has the DNA TGCAGCGGTACAGGGACTGGAAACACCATATATTTT. Amino acid sequence: CSGTGTGNTIYF.